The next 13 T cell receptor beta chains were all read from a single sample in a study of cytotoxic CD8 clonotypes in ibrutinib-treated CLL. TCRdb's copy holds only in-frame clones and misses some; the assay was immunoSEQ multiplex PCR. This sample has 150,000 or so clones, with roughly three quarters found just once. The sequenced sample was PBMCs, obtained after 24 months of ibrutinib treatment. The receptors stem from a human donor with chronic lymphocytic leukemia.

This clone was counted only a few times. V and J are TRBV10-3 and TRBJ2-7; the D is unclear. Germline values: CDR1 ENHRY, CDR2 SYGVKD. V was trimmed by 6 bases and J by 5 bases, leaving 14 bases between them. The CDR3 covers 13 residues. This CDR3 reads CAIRISLGDEQYF. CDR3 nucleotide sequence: TGTGCCATCAGGATTAGCTTGGGTGACGAGCAGTACTTC.

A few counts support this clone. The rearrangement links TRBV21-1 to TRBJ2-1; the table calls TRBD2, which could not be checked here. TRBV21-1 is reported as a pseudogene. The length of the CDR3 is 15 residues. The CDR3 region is CASSIPSGEYNEQFF. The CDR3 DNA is TGTGCCAGCAGCATCCCCAGCGGGGAGTACAATGAGCAGTTCTTC.

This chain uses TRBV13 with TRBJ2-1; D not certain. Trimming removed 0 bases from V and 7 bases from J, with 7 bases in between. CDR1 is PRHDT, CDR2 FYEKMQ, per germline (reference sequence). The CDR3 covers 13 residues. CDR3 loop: CASSLGLGNEQFF. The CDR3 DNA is TGTGCCAGCAGCTTAGGCTTGGGGAATGAGCAGTTCTTC.

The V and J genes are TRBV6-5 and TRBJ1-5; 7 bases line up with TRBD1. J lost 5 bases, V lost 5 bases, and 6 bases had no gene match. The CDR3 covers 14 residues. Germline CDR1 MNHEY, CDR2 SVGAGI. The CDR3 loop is CASSPRTGDQPQHF. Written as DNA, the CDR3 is TGTGCCAGCAGTCCCCGGACAGGAGATCAGCCCCAGCATTTT.

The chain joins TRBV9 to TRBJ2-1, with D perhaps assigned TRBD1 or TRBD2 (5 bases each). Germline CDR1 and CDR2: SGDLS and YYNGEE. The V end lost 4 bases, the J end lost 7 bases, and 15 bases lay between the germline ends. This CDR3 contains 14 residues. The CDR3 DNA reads TGTGCCAGCAGCCTCACGGGGCCTGGGAATGAGCAGTTCTTC. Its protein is CASSLTGPGNEQFF.

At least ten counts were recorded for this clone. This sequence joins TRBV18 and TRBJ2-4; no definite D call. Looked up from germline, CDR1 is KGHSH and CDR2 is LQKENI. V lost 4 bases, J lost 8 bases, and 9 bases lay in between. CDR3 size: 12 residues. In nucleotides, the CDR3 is TGTGCCAGCTCACAGGGTCCGGACATTCAGTACTTC. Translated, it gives CASSQGPDIQYF. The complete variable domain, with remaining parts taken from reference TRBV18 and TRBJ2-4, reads NAGVMQNPRHLVRRRGQEARLRCSPMKGHSHVYWYRQLPEEGLKFMVYLQKENIIDESGMPKERFSAEFPKEGPSILRIQQVVRGDSAAYFCASSQGPDIQYFGAGTRLSVL.

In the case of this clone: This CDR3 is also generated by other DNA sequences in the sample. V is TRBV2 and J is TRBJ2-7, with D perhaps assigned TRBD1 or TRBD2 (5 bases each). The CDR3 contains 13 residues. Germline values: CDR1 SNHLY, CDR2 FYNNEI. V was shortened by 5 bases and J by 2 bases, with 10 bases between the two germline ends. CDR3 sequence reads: CASSPPGPYEQYF. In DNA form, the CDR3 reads TGTGCCAGCAGTCCCCCGGGGCCCTACGAGCAGTACTTC.

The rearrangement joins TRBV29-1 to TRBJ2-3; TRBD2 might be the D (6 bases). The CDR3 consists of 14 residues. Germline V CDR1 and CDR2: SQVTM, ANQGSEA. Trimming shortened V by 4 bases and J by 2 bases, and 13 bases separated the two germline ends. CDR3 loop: CSVGPRLVTDTQYF. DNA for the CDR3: TGCAGCGTTGGGCCCCGACTAGTCACAGATACGCAGTATTTT.

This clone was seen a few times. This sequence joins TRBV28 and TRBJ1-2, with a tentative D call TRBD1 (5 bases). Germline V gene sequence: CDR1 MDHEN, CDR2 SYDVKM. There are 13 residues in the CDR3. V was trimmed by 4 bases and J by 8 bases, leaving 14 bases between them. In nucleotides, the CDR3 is TGTGCCAGCAGTTCCGGACAAATGGGAGGCTACACCTTC. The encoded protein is CASSSGQMGGYTF.

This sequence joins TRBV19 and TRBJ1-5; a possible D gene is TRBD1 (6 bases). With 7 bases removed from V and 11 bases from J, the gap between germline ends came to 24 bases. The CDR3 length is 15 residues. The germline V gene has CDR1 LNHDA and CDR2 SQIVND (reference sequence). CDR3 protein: CASTRGGLRGSTQHF. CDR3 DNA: TGTGCCAGTACTAGGGGCGGCCTCAGGGGATCGACCCAGCATTTT.

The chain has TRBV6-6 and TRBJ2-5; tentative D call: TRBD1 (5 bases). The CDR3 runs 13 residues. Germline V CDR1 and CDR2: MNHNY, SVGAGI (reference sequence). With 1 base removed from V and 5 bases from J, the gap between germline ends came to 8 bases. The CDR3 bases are TGTGCCAGCAGTTACTACCCAGGGGAGACCCAGTACTTC. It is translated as CASSYYPGETQYF.

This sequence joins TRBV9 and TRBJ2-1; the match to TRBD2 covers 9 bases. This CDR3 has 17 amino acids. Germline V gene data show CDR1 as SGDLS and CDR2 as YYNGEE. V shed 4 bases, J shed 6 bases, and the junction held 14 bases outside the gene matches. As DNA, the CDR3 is TGTGCCAGCAGCCCCATCCCCGGGACTAGCTTATTCAATGAGCAGTTCTTC. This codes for CASSPIPGTSLFNEQFF. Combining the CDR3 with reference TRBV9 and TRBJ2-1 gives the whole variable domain DSGVTQTPKHLITATGQRVTLRCSPRSGDLSVYWYQQSLDQGLQFLIQYYNGEERAKGNILERFSAQQFPDLHSELNLSSLELGDSALYFCASSPIPGTSLFNEQFFGPGTRLTVL.

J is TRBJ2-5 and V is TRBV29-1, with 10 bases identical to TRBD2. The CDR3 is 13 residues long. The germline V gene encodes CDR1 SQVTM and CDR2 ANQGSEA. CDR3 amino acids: CTGGLARGETQYF. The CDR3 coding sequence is TGCACCGGGGGACTAGCGAGGGGAGAGACCCAGTACTTC.